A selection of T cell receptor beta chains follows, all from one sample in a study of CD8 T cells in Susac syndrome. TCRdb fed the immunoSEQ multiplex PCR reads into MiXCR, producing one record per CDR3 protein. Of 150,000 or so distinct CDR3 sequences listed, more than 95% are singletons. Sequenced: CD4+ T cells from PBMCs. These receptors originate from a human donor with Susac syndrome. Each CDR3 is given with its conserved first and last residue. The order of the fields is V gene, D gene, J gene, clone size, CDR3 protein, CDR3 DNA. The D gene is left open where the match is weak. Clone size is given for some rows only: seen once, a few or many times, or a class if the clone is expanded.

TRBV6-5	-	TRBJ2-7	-	CASSYSRDSTYEQYF	TGTGCCAGCAGTTACTCGAGGGACTCCACCTACGAGCAGTACTTC
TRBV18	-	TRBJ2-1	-	CASSPTTSSEQFF	TGTGCCAGCTCACCAACGACTAGTAGTGAGCAGTTCTTC
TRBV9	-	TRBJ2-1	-	CASSPQGQRMEQFF	TGTGCCAGCAGCCCACAGGGCCAGCGTATGGAGCAGTTCTTC
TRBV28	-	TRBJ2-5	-	CASRGWRSQETQYF	TGTGCCAGCAGAGGGTGGCGGTCACAAGAGACCCAGTACTTC
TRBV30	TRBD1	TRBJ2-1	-	CAFQRQGLGNEQFF	TGTGCTTTTCAGAGACAGGGGTTGGGCAATGAGCAGTTCTTC
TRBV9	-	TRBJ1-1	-	CASSDGRNRLNTEAFF	TGTGCCAGCAGCGACGGACGGAACAGATTGAACACTGAAGCTTTCTTT
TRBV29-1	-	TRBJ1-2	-	CSVREPGLASYTF	TGCAGCGTGCGGGAACCAGGGCTTGCGAGCTACACCTTC
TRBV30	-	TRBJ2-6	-	CAWSTPGLAGSGANVLTF	TGTGCCTGGAGTACTCCGGGACTTGCGGGGTCTGGGGCCAACGTCCTGACTTTC
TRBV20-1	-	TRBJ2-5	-	CSARGLVQETQYF	TGCAGTGCTAGAGGACTAGTGCAGGAGACCCAGTACTTC
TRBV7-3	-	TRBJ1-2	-	CASSLWPGGGGYTF	TGTGCCAGCAGCCTATGGCCCGGGGGAGGTGGCTACACCTTC
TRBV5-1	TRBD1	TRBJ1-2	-	CASSPGQGAGYTF	TGCGCCAGCAGCCCGGGACAGGGGGCTGGCTACACCTTC
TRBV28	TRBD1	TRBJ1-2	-	CASSAPYRTGENYGYTF	TGTGCCAGCAGCGCCCCGTATCGGACAGGGGAAAACTATGGCTACACCTTC
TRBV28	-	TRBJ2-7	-	CASSSFTHTSEQYF	TGTGCCAGCAGTTCTTTTACCCATACGTCCGAGCAGTACTTC
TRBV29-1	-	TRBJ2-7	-	CSATTPPLDEQYF	TGCAGCGCGACGACTCCTCCTTTGGACGAGCAGTACTTC
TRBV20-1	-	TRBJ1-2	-	CSSWDFGYGYTF	TGCAGTTCTTGGGACTTCGGATATGGCTACACCTTC
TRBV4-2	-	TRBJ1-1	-	CASSQDGPGLGVKSEAFF	TGTGCCAGCAGCCAAGATGGTCCGGGTCTCGGTGTAAAGTCTGAAGCTTTCTTT
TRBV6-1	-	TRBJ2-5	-	CASSEYPGPGETQYF	TGTGCCAGCAGTGAATACCCGGGGCCGGGGGAGACCCAGTACTTC
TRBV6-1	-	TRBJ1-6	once	CASSAGGIGTNSPLHF	TGTGCCAGCAGCGCTGGGGGGATCGGAACGAATTCACCCCTCCACTTT
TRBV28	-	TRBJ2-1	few	CASSLDVYNEQFF	TGTGCCAGCAGTTTAGACGTCTACAATGAGCAGTTCTTC
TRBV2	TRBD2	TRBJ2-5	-	CASDGAGGGKTQYF	TGTGCCAGCGACGGAGCGGGGGGCGGGAAGACCCAGTACTTC
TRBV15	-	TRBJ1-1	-	CATGKDLNTEAFF	TGTGCCACCGGCAAGGACTTGAACACTGAAGCTTTCTTT
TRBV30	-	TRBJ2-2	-	CAWSSDGGSVIGELFF	TGTGCCTGGAGTAGTGATGGGGGGTCTGTGATCGGGGAGCTGTTTTTT
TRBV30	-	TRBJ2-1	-	CAWSRRGSYNEQFF	TGTGCCTGGAGTCGGAGGGGCTCCTACAATGAGCAGTTCTTC
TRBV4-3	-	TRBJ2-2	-	CASSQDTWGNTGELFF	TGCGCCAGCAGCCAAGATACTTGGGGAAACACCGGGGAGCTGTTTTTT
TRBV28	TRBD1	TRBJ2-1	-	CASTDRVTSNEQFF	TGTGCCAGCACGGACAGGGTGACTTCCAATGAGCAGTTCTTC
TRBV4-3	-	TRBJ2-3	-	CASSQAAVSSTDTQYF	TGCGCCAGCAGCCAGGCTGCGGTGTCTAGCACAGATACGCAGTATTTT
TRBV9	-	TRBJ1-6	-	CASSGGIRNSPLHF	TGTGCCAGCAGCGGGGGAATCCGGAATTCACCCCTCCACTTT
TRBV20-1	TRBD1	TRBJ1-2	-	CSARVPRGAYGYTF	TGCAGTGCTAGAGTTCCCAGGGGGGCCTATGGCTACACCTTC
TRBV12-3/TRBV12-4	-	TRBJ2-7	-	CASSSARTQQYF	TGTGCCAGCAGTTCCGCACGGACCCAGCAGTACTTC
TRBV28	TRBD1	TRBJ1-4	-	CASSPMTGLNEKLFF	TGTGCCAGCAGTCCAATGACAGGGCTCAATGAAAAACTGTTTTTT
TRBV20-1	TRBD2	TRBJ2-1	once	CSALNLAGNYNEQFF	TGCAGTGCTCTCAATCTAGCGGGGAACTACAATGAGCAGTTCTTC
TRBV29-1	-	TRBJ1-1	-	CSVEGGPGTEAFF	TGCAGCGTTGAAGGAGGGCCCGGGACTGAAGCTTTCTTT
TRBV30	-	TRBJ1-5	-	CAWSGKGLNNQPQHF	TGTGCCTGGAGTGGGAAGGGGCTAAATAATCAGCCCCAGCATTTT
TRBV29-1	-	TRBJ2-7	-	CSVEGQTYEQYF	TGCAGCGTTGAGGGGCAAACATACGAGCAGTACTTC
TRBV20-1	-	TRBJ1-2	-	CSARVEGNYGYTF	TGCAGTGCTAGAGTGGAAGGAAACTATGGCTACACCTTC
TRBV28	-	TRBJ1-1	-	CASSLRQAMGTEAFF	TGTGCCAGCAGTTTACGACAGGCGATGGGGACTGAAGCTTTCTTT
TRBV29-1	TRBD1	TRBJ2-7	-	CSVVRTGAYEQYF	TGCAGCGTTGTCCGGACAGGGGCCTACGAGCAGTACTTC
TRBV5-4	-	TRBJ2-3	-	CASSLTRVDTQYF	TGTGCCAGCAGCTTGACCAGGGTAGATACGCAGTATTTT
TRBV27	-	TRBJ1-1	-	CASRDSGATEAFF	TGTGCCAGCCGGGACTCCGGGGCAACTGAAGCTTTCTTT
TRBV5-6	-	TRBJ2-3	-	CASSFRGTGTDTQYF	TGTGCCAGCAGCTTCAGGGGAACAGGCACAGATACGCAGTATTTT
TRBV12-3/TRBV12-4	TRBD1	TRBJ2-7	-	CASSFRGQAYEQYF	TGTGCCAGCAGTTTTAGGGGACAGGCCTACGAGCAGTACTTC
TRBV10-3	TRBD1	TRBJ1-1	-	CAIRTGQLEAFF	TGTGCCATCAGGACGGGACAGCTTGAAGCTTTCTTT
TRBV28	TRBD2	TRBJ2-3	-	CASKVAGGRTDTQYF	TGTGCCAGCAAAGTAGCGGGAGGGAGGACAGATACGCAGTATTTT
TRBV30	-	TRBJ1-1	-	CAWLQGTEAFF	TGTGCCTGGCTACAGGGCACTGAAGCTTTCTTT
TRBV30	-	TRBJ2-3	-	CAWMGEVAQYF	TGTGCCTGGATGGGGGAGGTTGCGCAGTATTTT
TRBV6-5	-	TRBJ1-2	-	CASSYFSRGNYGYTF	TGTGCCAGCAGTTACTTCTCCAGGGGCAACTATGGCTACACCTTC
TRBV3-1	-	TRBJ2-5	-	CASSQDRSFGGLETQYF	TGTGCCAGCAGCCAAGATCGTTCGTTCGGGGGGCTGGAGACCCAGTACTTC
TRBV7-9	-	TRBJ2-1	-	CATSPGRNEQFF	TGTGCCACCTCGCCAGGAAGGAATGAGCAGTTCTTC
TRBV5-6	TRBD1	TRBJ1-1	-	CASSSGQGRLMNTEAFF	TGTGCCAGCAGCTCGGGACAGGGAAGATTAATGAACACTGAAGCTTTCTTT
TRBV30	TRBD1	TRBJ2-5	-	CAWSSRGLAFQETQYF	TGTGCCTGGAGTTCCAGGGGGCTGGCTTTCCAAGAGACCCAGTACTTC
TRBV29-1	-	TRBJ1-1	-	CSALQNRAIGAFF	TGCAGCGCCCTCCAGAACAGGGCTATTGGGGCTTTCTTT
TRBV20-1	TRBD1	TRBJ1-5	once	CSTSQGAPNQPQHF	TGCAGTACCTCACAGGGGGCTCCCAATCAGCCCCAGCATTTT
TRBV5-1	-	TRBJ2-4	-	CASSLGAVPGGSDIQYF	TGCGCCAGCAGCTTGGGGGCAGTCCCCGGGGGAAGTGACATTCAGTACTTC
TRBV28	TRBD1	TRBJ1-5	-	CASSSSPGQGADQPQHF	TGTGCCAGCAGTTCGAGTCCGGGACAGGGTGCGGATCAGCCCCAGCATTTT
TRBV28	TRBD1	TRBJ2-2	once	CASSPQGADTGELFF	TGTGCCAGCAGTCCCCAGGGGGCGGACACCGGGGAGCTGTTTTTT
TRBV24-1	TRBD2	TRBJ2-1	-	CATSRASGSHEQFF	TGTGCCACCAGTCGGGCTAGCGGGAGCCATGAGCAGTTCTTC
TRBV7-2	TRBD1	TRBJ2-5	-	CASSSEGGAGTQYF	TGTGCCAGCAGCTCGGAAGGGGGCGCGGGGACCCAGTACTTC
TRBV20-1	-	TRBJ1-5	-	CSAVGRGAASNQPQHF	TGCAGTGCGGTCGGGAGGGGGGCAGCGAGCAATCAGCCCCAGCATTTT
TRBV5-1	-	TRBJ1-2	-	CASSPTGPGYTF	TGCGCCAGCAGCCCTACAGGGCCCGGCTACACCTTC